Reported below is one TCR beta chain. V was trimmed by 9 bases and J by 2 bases, leaving 17 bases between them. Germline lookup yields CDR1 LNHNV and CDR2 YYDKDF (reference sequence). CDR3 length equals 15 residues. Allocation to cohorts depended on clinical history reported by the participants. This specimen belongs to a study of blood T cell repertoires in COVID-19. Study-level information: The samples span acute and convalescent COVID-19 from the United States, Italy and Spain.

Original methodology: Using reference gene primer amplification, nucleated cell counts were estimated. Only in-frame clones appear in the TCRdb table, and some are missing; sequencing was by immunoSEQ multiplex PCR. That table furnishes V, J and clone size, whereas the DNA furnished D and trimming. The profile covers roughly 290,000 clones, with approximately 85% appearing a single time and under 2.5% taken by the ten largest. This clonotype was obtained from a man aged 30 to 45 who had recovered from COVID-19. The specimen sequenced was PBMCs or T cells enriched from blood (not recorded which). The chain employs TRBV15 and TRBJ1-5, with a weak D call TRBD1 (6 bases). CDR3 in amino acids: CATRPGGRGNQPQHF. DNA of the CDR3: TGTGCCACAAGGCCCGGGGGGCGAGGCAATCAGCCCCAGCATTTT.